The clone carrying this TCR beta chain came up once. Antigen unknown. Using immunoSEQ multiplex PCR, the repertoire was profiled, and TCRdb retains in-frame clones only, with some absent. Of tens of thousands of clones listed, roughly 85% are singletons. The data are from a study of Ad26.COV2.S vaccination and SARS-CoV-2 variants. The CDR3 loop spans 13 amino acids. V was shortened by 3 bases and J by 6 bases, with 12 bases between the two germline ends. CDR1 is SGHKS and CDR2 is YYEKEE in the germline V gene (reference sequence). Findings and limits, study-wide: With respect to non-spike TCR breadth, vaccine and placebo recipients were similar. An underestimation of total T cell responses may have resulted from the TCR breadth and depth analyses. Post-vaccination breadth of spike-specific CD8+ and CD4+ T cell responses was reportedly substantial.

Sequencing was performed on peripheral blood, taken after recovery from COVID-19. The clonotype originates from a human donor who had recovered from COVID-19. The rearrangement joins TRBV5-5 to TRBJ1-1; D is ambiguous. The CDR3 protein is CASSSVGAPEAFF. The CDR3 region has the DNA TGTGCCAGCAGCTCGGTAGGCGCCCCTGAAGCTTTCTTT.